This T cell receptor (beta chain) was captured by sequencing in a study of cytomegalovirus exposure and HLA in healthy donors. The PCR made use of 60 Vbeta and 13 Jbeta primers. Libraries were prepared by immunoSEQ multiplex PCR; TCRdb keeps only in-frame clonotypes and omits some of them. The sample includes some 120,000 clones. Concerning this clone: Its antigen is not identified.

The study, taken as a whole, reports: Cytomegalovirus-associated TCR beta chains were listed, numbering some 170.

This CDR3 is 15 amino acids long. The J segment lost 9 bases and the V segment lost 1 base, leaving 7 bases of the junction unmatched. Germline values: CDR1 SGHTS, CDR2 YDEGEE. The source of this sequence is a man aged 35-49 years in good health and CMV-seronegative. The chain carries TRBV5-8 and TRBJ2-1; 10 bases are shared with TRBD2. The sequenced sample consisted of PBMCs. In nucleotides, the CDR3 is TGTGCCAGCAGCTTGCCCCTAGCGGGAGTTTTTGAGCAGTTCTTC. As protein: CASSLPLAGVFEQFF.